This TCR beta chain was recorded in a study of response to subunit inactivated influenza vaccine. As concerns this clonotype: The antigen is unknown.

General observations from the study: Authors suggested each seasonal influenza vaccination recruits few new T cells.

TCRdb itself ran the RT-PCR reads through MiXCR, one entry per CDR3 protein. The sample consists of under 950,000 distinct CDR3 sequences, 21% of them appearing once. This CDR3 spans 16 amino acids. Germline trimming cut 4 bases from V and 5 bases from J; bases unmatched to any gene: 15. Germline assignment: CDR1 SQVTM and CDR2 ANQGSEA. The source was PBMCs from blood, collected 5 to 6 days after vaccination. The V and J genes are TRBV29-1 and TRBJ2-5, with 8 nucleotides matching TRBD2. This receptor was identified in a man aged 45-60 years who received an inactivated influenza vaccine. In DNA, the CDR3 is TGCAGCGTTGGTGGTCGGAGCGGGGGCGCCGGGGAGACCCAGTACTTC. Residues: CSVGGRSGGAGETQYF. Full variable domain (rest looked up from reference TRBV29-1 and TRBJ2-5): SAVISQKPSRDICQRGTSLTIQCQVDSQVTMMFWYRQQPGQSLTLIATANQGSEATYESGFVIDKFPISRPNLTFSTLTVSNMSPEDSSIYLCSVGGRSGGAGETQYFGPGTRLLVL.